This TCR beta chain was profiled in a study of T cells in Graves' hyperthyroidism and ophthalmopathy. Study outcomes and limitations: Blood samples included most of the expanded thyroid clonotypes exceeding 0.001.

The germline V gene encodes CDR1 SGHRS and CDR2 YFSETQ. V was pared by 3 bases and J by 4 bases, with 14 bases between. The CDR3 consists of 16 residues. Many counts were recorded for this clonotype. Its cognate antigen is unknown. The TCR beta CDR3 regions underwent amplification using RNA transcripts as the source. HTBI primers were employed in a first-round RT-PCR of the TCR CDR3. One entry per CDR3 protein, called by TCRdb with MiXCR from the multiplex PCR reads. Found here are roughly 570,000 distinct CDR3 sequences, 46% of them singletons; the top ten hold under 20%. The sequence derives from an adult woman with Graves' disease, either hyperthyroidism or ophthalmopathy (not recorded which). The sequencing input was peripheral blood or thyroid tissue (not recorded which). The chain joins TRBV5-1 to TRBJ2-6; no reliable D call. In DNA, the CDR3 is TGCGCCAGCAGCTCCATCGAGGTCGCAGGGGCCAACGTCCTGACTTTC. Encoded protein: CASSSIEVAGANVLTF. Complete variable domain (other parts from reference TRBV5-1 and TRBJ2-6): KAGVTQTPRYLIKTRGQQVTLSCSPISGHRSVSWYQQTPGQGLQFLFEYFSETQRNKGNFPGRFSGRQFSNSRSEMNVSTLELGDSALYLCASSSIEVAGANVLTFGAGSRLTVL.